This T cell receptor beta chain was recorded in a study of CD8 T cells in ankylosing spondylitis. Findings and limits, study-wide: A TCR beta motif of under 10 highly homologous variants seemed to mark ankylosing spondylitis blood. Reports say disease-linked clones showed up significantly more in matched ankylosing spondylitis synovial fluid.

V was pared by 5 bases and J by 6 bases, with 16 bases between. Germline CDR1 reads SGHAT; CDR2 reads FQNNGV. The CDR3 spans 15 residues. With molecular barcodes, quantitative 5'-RACE was used to make the TCR beta libraries. MiXCR, run by TCRdb on the 5' RACE reads, gives a single entry per CDR3 protein. In the table there are 300,000 to 400,000 distinct CDR3 sequences, about 20% of which are singletons. Comment on this clonotype: The antigen is unknown.

This receptor was taken from a male donor with ankylosing spondylitis or in good health (not recorded which). The sequenced sample was blood, either unsorted or a sorted T cell fraction (not recorded which). The chain couples TRBV11-2 to TRBJ1-4; TRBD1 might be the D (6 bases). In DNA form, the CDR3 reads TGTGCCAGCAGCCCAAGGGGGGAGGTATATGAAAAACTGTTTTTT. It translates to CASSPRGEVYEKLFF.